The entry below describes one T cell receptor (beta chain). A much larger clone is a single base away; this may be a read error. This record comes from a study of T-cell reconstitution after alpha-beta-depleted transplantation in children. For TCRbeta, the library was prepared with unique molecular identifiers. TCRdb re-derived calls from the PCR reads in MiXCR, one entry per CDR3 protein. This sample has around 240,000 distinct CDR3 sequences, with around 8.9% found just once. Germline V gene sequence: CDR1 SGHRS, CDR2 YFSETQ. The CDR3 runs to 15 residues. This receptor was taken from a human donor who donated a stem cell graft to a child with SCID. Material: PBMCs from the stem cell graft donor, obtained from the stem cell graft. The chain recombines TRBV5-1 with TRBJ2-3; no definite D call. CDR3 sequence: CASSFLEGPTHTQYF. CDR3 DNA sequence: TGCGCCAGCAGCTTCCTAGAAGGGCCCACACATACGCAGTATTTT.